The 20 T cell receptor beta chains presented below share a single source sample, sequenced in a study of Graves' ophthalmopathy and Graves' hyperthyroidism. The study amplified TCR beta CDR3 regions using RNA transcripts. Second-round multiplex PCR came after a first-round RT-PCR that employed HTBI primers. Via MiXCR, TCRdb re-called the multiplex PCR reads, giving one row per CDR3 protein. The repertoire holds some 240,000 distinct CDR3 sequences, with about 46% as singletons. Sequencing was done on a sample of peripheral blood. The receptor set was obtained from an adult man with Graves' ophthalmopathy.

V usage is TRBV5-4 and J usage is TRBJ2-7; TRBD1 is a possible D gene (6 bases). V lost 2 bases and J lost 6, with 12 bases in between. CDR3 size: 13 residues. The germline CDR1 and CDR2 sequences are SGHNT and YYREEE (reference sequence). The CDR3 DNA follows: TGTGCCAGCAGCTTAAGGGGGTCTGCCGAGCAGTACTTC. As protein: CASSLRGSAEQYF.

This clonotype was observed a handful of times. This chain links TRBV24-1 with TRBJ1-2; D may be TRBD1 (6 bases). V was clipped by 3 bases and J by 8 bases, with 15 bases between them. Germline loops: CDR1 KGHDR, CDR2 SFDVKD. The CDR3 covers 14 residues. This CDR3 reads CATSDPTGTGGYTF. Here the CDR3 DNA reads TGTGCCACCAGTGATCCCACAGGGACGGGAGGCTACACCTTC.

CDR3 protein: CASSSREVTEAFF. The CDR3 coding sequence is TGTGCCAGCAGTTCGAGGGAGGTGACTGAAGCTTTCTTT. The chain has TRBV7-9 and TRBJ1-1; D is unclear. Germline-derived CDR1 and CDR2 are SEHNR and FQNEAQ (reference sequence). The V end lost 6 bases, the J end lost 5 bases, and 13 bases lay between the germline ends. The CDR3 has 13 amino acids.

This clonotype was counted only a few times. V gene TRBV20-1 combines with J gene TRBJ2-7; D gene uncertain. Trimming took off 3 bases at V and 6 bases at J, with 9 bases between the two ends. CDR1 is DFQATT, CDR2 SNEGSKA, per germline (reference sequence). This CDR3 has 11 residues. The CDR3 spells CSASTPREQYF. As DNA, the CDR3 is TGCAGTGCTAGCACCCCGCGCGAGCAGTACTTC.

The chain employs TRBV2 and TRBJ1-6; TRBD1 matches 9 bases. The V gene end was trimmed by 5 bases and the J gene end by 7 bases; junction bases not matched to a gene: 6. CDR1 is SNHLY, CDR2 FYNNEI, per germline. This CDR3 region has 15 residues. The chain's CDR3 is CASSLKTGGNSPLHF. The CDR3 DNA reads as TGTGCCAGCAGTTTAAAGACAGGGGGGAATTCACCCCTCCACTTT. Looking up the rest from reference TRBV2 and TRBJ1-6 gives the full variable domain: EPEVTQTPSHQVTQMGQEVILRCVPISNHLYFYWYRQILGQKVEFLVSFYNNEISEKSEIFDDQFSVERPDGSNFTLKIRSTKLEDSAMYFCASSLKTGGNSPLHFGNGTRLTVT.

This chain links TRBV6-1 with TRBJ2-7; tentative D call: TRBD2 (6 bases). Trimming shortened V by 3 bases and J by 4 bases, and 10 bases separated the two germline ends. Germline values: CDR1 MNHNS, CDR2 SASEGT. This CDR3 is built from 13 residues. CDR3 residues: CASSEEGTYEQYF. The CDR3, as DNA: TGTGCCAGCAGTGAGGAGGGGACGTACGAGCAGTACTTC.

V gene TRBV2 combines with J gene TRBJ1-5; a possible D gene is TRBD1 (5 bases). Germline V gives CDR1 SNHLY, CDR2 FYNNEI. V was clipped by 1 base and J by 9 bases, with 19 bases between them. The CDR3 has 16 amino acids. The CDR3 DNA reads as TGTGCCAGCAGTGAAGATGGGACGGGCGGAGATGGGCCCCAGCATTTT. It encodes CASSEDGTGGDGPQHF.

This clonotype appeared a few times. This chain connects TRBV12-3 or TRBV12-4 to TRBJ1-1, with a tentative D call TRBD1 (5 bases). V lost 5 bases, J lost 1 base, and 11 bases lay in between. This CDR3 comprises 14 residues. The CDR3 region has the DNA TGTGCCAGCAGTAAACAGGTTGGGAACACTGAAGCTTTCTTT. It translates to CASSKQVGNTEAFF.

The chain combines TRBV10-3 with TRBJ1-2; 8 bases agree with TRBD1. CDR3 length: 13 amino acids. The V gene's germline CDR1 is ENHRY and CDR2 SYGVKD. After removal of 6 bases from V and 7 bases from J, the junction contained 7 bases not matched to a gene. CDR3 amino acids: CAIRPTGEGGYTF. CDR3 coding DNA: TGTGCCATCAGACCGACAGGGGAGGGTGGCTACACCTTC.

This clonotype was seen more than once but under ten times. The chain recombines TRBV11-2 with TRBJ1-3; TRBD1 aligns across 7 bases. Trimming removed 5 bases from V and 2 bases from J; junction bases left unmatched: 6. This CDR3 spans 15 amino acids. CDR1 and CDR2 (germline): SGHAT, FQNNGV. The CDR3 region is CASSEGGSTGNTIYF. The CDR3 nucleotides read TGTGCCAGCAGCGAAGGGGGCTCCACTGGAAACACCATATATTTT.

This clonotype was recorded many times. The chain employs TRBV24-1 and TRBJ1-5, with TRBD1 matching over 7 bases. After removal of 2 bases from V and 9 bases from J, the junction contained 9 bases not matched to a gene. Germline values: CDR1 KGHDR, CDR2 SFDVKD. This CDR3 has 15 amino acids. The CDR3 region has the DNA TGTGCCACCAGTGATTGGGGGGACAGCATTTGGCCCCAGCATTTT. It translates to CATSDWGDSIWPQHF.

The sample holds many counts of this clonotype. As DNA, the CDR3 is TGTGCCACCCTCACACAGGGACTCTACCAAGAGACCCAGTACTTC. Protein sequence: CATLTQGLYQETQYF. The V and J genes are TRBV24-1 and TRBJ2-5, with D possibly being TRBD1 or TRBD2 (6 bases each). CDR1 KGHDR and CDR2 SFDVKD come from the germline V gene. The CDR3 extends over 15 amino acids. V dropped 9 bases and J dropped 0 bases, with 16 bases sitting between them.

This clonotype was detected a few times. The V call is TRBV18, the J call TRBJ2-7; perhaps D is TRBD1 or TRBD2 (5 bases each). Germline V gives CDR1 KGHSH, CDR2 LQKENI. The CDR3 length is 14 residues. Trimming took off 3 bases at V and 12 bases at J, with 21 bases between the two ends. CDR3 amino acids: CASSPGAYALLLYF. Here the CDR3 DNA reads TGTGCCAGCTCACCCGGGGCATACGCCCTACTACTGTACTTC. The whole variable domain, remainder taken from reference TRBV18 and TRBJ2-7, is NAGVMQNPRHLVRRRGQEARLRCSPMKGHSHVYWYRQLPEEGLKFMVYLQKENIIDESGMPKERFSAEFPKEGPSILRIQQVVRGDSAAYFCASSPGAYALLLYFGPGTRLTVT.

This CDR3 reads CAISVRQMNTEAFF. Here the CDR3 DNA reads TGTGCCATCAGTGTACGCCAGATGAACACTGAAGCTTTCTTT. This sequence joins TRBV10-3 and TRBJ1-1; D is unclear. With 4 bases removed from V and 0 bases from J, the gap between germline ends came to 9 bases. The CDR3 sequence is 14 residues long. Germline V gene sequence: CDR1 ENHRY, CDR2 SYGVKD.

This clonotype came up many times. V usage is TRBV6-5 and J usage is TRBJ2-7, with TRBD2 matching over 8 bases. The CDR3 has 14 amino acids. Trimming removed 5 bases from V and 6 bases from J; junction bases left unmatched: 9. Germline values: CDR1 MNHEY, CDR2 SVGAGI. The CDR3 DNA follows: TGTGCCAGCAGTGGCGGGAGGACGGCAGGCGAGCAGTACTTC. This sequence encodes CASSGGRTAGEQYF.

This chain uses TRBV20-1 with TRBJ1-6; weak D call: TRBD1 (5 bases). With 0 bases removed from V and 1 base from J, the gap between germline ends came to 7 bases. This CDR3 comprises 15 residues. Per the germline V gene, CDR1 is DFQATT and CDR2 is SNEGSKA (reference sequence). DNA for the CDR3: TGCAGTGCTAGAGATTGGGGGTCCTATAATTCACCCCTCCACTTT. Protein: CSARDWGSYNSPLHF.

Only a few counts were recorded for this clonotype. A much larger clone lies a single base off, so this may be a read error. This chain uses TRBV29-1 with TRBJ1-1; D is undetermined. This CDR3 is built from 14 residues. V lost 6 bases and J 4 bases, leaving 18 bases between the germline ends. Per the germline V gene, CDR1 is SQVTM and CDR2 is ANQGSEA. CDR3 nucleotide sequence: TGCAGCGTCGCTCTCAGGACGTTGAGCACTGAAGCTTTCTTT. The encoded protein is CSVALRTLSTEAFF.

This clonotype is a singleton in its sample. The rearrangement joins TRBV6-5 to TRBJ2-5; TRBD2 agrees at 9 bases. Trimming removed 0 bases from V and 5 bases from J; junction bases left unmatched: 4. This CDR3 has 15 residues. The germline CDR1 and CDR2 sequences are MNHEY and SVGAGI. CDR3 DNA: TGTGCCAGCAGTTACTCTAGCGGGAGCCGGGAGACCCAGTACTTC. As protein: CASSYSSGSRETQYF.

The V gene is TRBV2, the J gene TRBJ1-1; D not resolved. This CDR3 region has 12 residues. V lost 1 base and J 3 bases, leaving 3 bases between the germline ends. Germline V gene sequence: CDR1 SNHLY, CDR2 FYNNEI. Here the CDR3 reads CASSEVDTEAFF. Written as DNA, the CDR3 is TGTGCCAGCAGTGAAGTCGACACTGAAGCTTTCTTT.

The chain couples TRBV25-1 to TRBJ2-5, with D possibly matching TRBD2 (5 bases). In germline, CDR1 is MGHDK, CDR2 SYGVNS. V lost 7 bases, J lost 4 bases, and 19 bases lay in between. CDR3 length equals 15 residues. CDR3 bases: TGTGCCAGCACTACCGCATGGCGAGGGCTAGAGACCCAGTACTTC. Encoded protein: CASTTAWRGLETQYF.